Listed below are T cell receptor beta chains from one sample, sequenced in a study of cytomegalovirus exposure and HLA in healthy donors. TCRdb keeps only in-frame clones here, not all; method: immunoSEQ multiplex PCR. The sample includes about 70,000 clones, 62% of them seen just once. Sequencing input: PBMCs. The receptors stem from a man aged 30 to 39 in good health and CMV-seronegative. The CDR3 runs from the conserved cysteine through the conserved F or W. D genes are given only for firm matches. Only part of the rows carry a size: once, few, many, or a class if the clone is expanded.

>TRBD2|TRBJ2-5|NA|TRBV11-3
TGTGCCAGCAGCCTGGGACTAGCGGGGGGGGAGACCCAGTACTTC
CASSLGLAGGETQYF
>TRBD2|TRBJ2-1|few|TRBV10-3
TGTGCCATCAGTGAGGGGAAGGGACTAACCCCCTCTGAGCAGTTCTTC
CAISEGKGLTPSEQFF
>NA|TRBJ2-6|NA|TRBV25-1
TGTGCCAGCAGGGACACCTCTGGGGCCAACGTCCTGACTTTC
CASRDTSGANVLTF
>NA|TRBJ1-1|few|TRBV5-1
TGCGCCAGCAGCTGGGGACAGAACACTGAAGCTTTCTTT
CASSWGQNTEAFF
>TRBD1|TRBJ1-1|NA|TRBV18
TGTGCCAGCTCACCGCGGACAGGAAACACTGAAGCTTTCTTT
CASSPRTGNTEAFF
>NA|TRBJ2-1|NA|TRBV4-1
TGCGCCAGCAGCCCGAGGGGGGGCTCCTACAATGAGCAGTTCTTC
CASSPRGGSYNEQFF
>NA|TRBJ1-1|few|TRBV4-1
TGCGCCAGCAGCCAGGGCTGGGTGAACACTGAAGCTTTCTTT
CASSQGWVNTEAFF
>NA|TRBJ1-5|NA|TRBV5-8
TGTGCCAGCGGCCCACGGGGGGCAAATCAGCCCCAGCATTTT
CASGPRGANQPQHF
>TRBD2|TRBJ2-1|NA|TRBV7-9
TGTGCCAGCAGCTTCCCGCGGGGGAGCTCCTACAATGAGCAGTTCTTC
CASSFPRGSSYNEQFF
>TRBD1|TRBJ1-4|NA|TRBV2
TGTGCCAGCCTTCGGGACAGTAGACCGAATGAAAAACTGTTTTTT
CASLRDSRPNEKLFF
>NA|TRBJ1-5|few|TRBV2
TGTGCCAGCAAGGGGGAGGGGACGAATCAGCCCCAGCATTTT
CASKGEGTNQPQHF
>NA|TRBJ1-1|NA|TRBV30
TGTGCCTGGAGCTTGCGGTTAGACACTGAAGCTTTCTTT
CAWSLRLDTEAFF
>TRBD2|TRBJ2-7|NA|TRBV7-2
TGTGCCAGCAGCTTAGAAGCGGGGAAAGGCTACGAGCAGTACTTC
CASSLEAGKGYEQYF
>NA|TRBJ2-7|NA|TRBV7-6
TGTGCCAGCAGCCTAGGACTATCCTACGAGCAGTACTTC
CASSLGLSYEQYF
>TRBD2|TRBJ2-5|once|TRBV11-3
TGTGCCAGCAGCTTAGGGGGGGGGTCGTCCGAAGAGACCCAGTACTTC
CASSLGGGSSEETQYF
>TRBD2|TRBJ2-7|NA|TRBV13
TGTGCCAGCAGCATTAGCGGGGGAAGTTACGAGCAGTACTTC
CASSISGGSYEQYF
>NA|TRBJ1-6|NA|TRBV9
TGTGCCAGCAGCGTAGATGGGAGAATTTCACCCCTCCACTTT
CASSVDGRISPLHF
>TRBD1|TRBJ2-7|NA|TRBV5-1
TGCGCCAGCAGCTTAGCGGGACAGGGGGCCTACGAGCAGTACTTC
CASSLAGQGAYEQYF
>NA|TRBJ2-7|few|TRBV5-6
TGTGCCAGCAGCTTGTGGAGACAGTCCCTCCACGAGCAGTACTTC
CASSLWRQSLHEQYF
>NA|TRBJ2-7|few|TRBV6-5
TGTGCCAGCAGTTACAGCTTACGAAACGAGCAGTACTTC
CASSYSLRNEQYF
>NA|TRBJ2-7|NA|TRBV6-5
TGTGCCAGCAGTTACCTAGCCCGGTCTGGCGAGCAGTACTTC
CASSYLARSGEQYF
>TRBD2|TRBJ2-3|NA|TRBV13
TGTGCCAGCAGCACTCGGGGGGGACGCACAGATACGCAGTATTTT
CASSTRGGRTDTQYF
>NA|TRBJ1-2|few|TRBV5-1
TGCGCCAGCAGCTTGGGCCCCAGGGACAATAACTATGGCTACACCTTC
CASSLGPRDNNYGYTF
>NA|TRBJ2-7|few|TRBV9
TGTGCCAGCAGCGTAACGGAGAACTACGAGCAGTACTTC
CASSVTENYEQYF
>NA|TRBJ2-7|few|TRBV6-1
TGTGCCAGCAGTGAAGCGCTTCAGAAATCCTACGAGCAGTACTTC
CASSEALQKSYEQYF
>TRBD1|TRBJ1-3|NA|TRBV4-1
TGCGCCAGCAGTCGACCGGGACAGGACTCTGGAAACACCATATATTTT
CASSRPGQDSGNTIYF
>TRBD1|TRBJ1-5|few|TRBV6-5
TGTGCCAGCACCCGGGACAGGGGTCAGCCCCAGCATTTT
CASTRDRGQPQHF
>NA|TRBJ2-1|NA|TRBV7-8
TGTGCCAGCATCCTGACTGCCTTCTCCTACAATGAGCAGTTCTTC
CASILTAFSYNEQFF
>NA|TRBJ1-5|NA|TRBV19
TGTGCCAGTAGTGGCAGCGGCGGGCAGGGGCCCCTCCATAGCAATCAGCCCCAGCATTTT
CASSGSGGQGPLHSNQPQHF
>NA|TRBJ2-7|NA|TRBV2
TGTGCCAGCAACCTTCTGGGCGCGGGTAACGAGCAGTACTTC
CASNLLGAGNEQYF
>NA|TRBJ2-3|NA|TRBV14
TGTGCCAGCAGGAAGCAGGGGAGTACAGATACGCAGTATTTT
CASRKQGSTDTQYF
>TRBD1|TRBJ1-2|NA|TRBV9
TGTGCCAGCAGCGGCCCGACAGGGGGCTATGGCTACACCTTC
CASSGPTGGYGYTF
>NA|TRBJ2-7|NA|TRBV6-5
TGTGCCAGCAGTTACTGGGGGGACGCCTTCTACGAGCAGTACTTC
CASSYWGDAFYEQYF
>NA|TRBJ2-7|NA|TRBV29-1
TGCAGCGTTGAAGATCAATACGAGCAGTACTTC
CSVEDQYEQYF
>TRBD1|TRBJ2-2|once|TRBV11-1
TGTGCCAGCAGACAAAACAGGGGGCACACCGGGGAGCTGTTTTTT
CASRQNRGHTGELFF
>TRBD2|TRBJ2-1|NA|TRBV18
TGTGCCAGCTCACCACGAGAGCGGGGGGGCTACAATGAGCAGTTCTTC
CASSPRERGGYNEQFF
>TRBD1|TRBJ2-3|NA|TRBV4-1
TGCGCCAGCAGCCCCGAGGTGACAGGGGCCACAGATACGCAGTATTTT
CASSPEVTGATDTQYF
>TRBD1|TRBJ1-2|NA|TRBV19
TGTGCCAGTAGTCCCGGGACAGGGAGTGGCTACACCTTC
CASSPGTGSGYTF
>NA|TRBJ1-1|few|TRBV6-5
TGTGCCACCAAACAGGGTCGACTACCCCCAGCTTTCTTT
CATKQGRLPPAFF
>TRBD1|TRBJ2-7|once|TRBV6-1
TGTGCCAGCAGTGTCGACAGGGCCACCTACGAGCAGTACTTC
CASSVDRATYEQYF
>NA|TRBJ1-5|few|TRBV6-5
TGTGCCAGCAGTCCAGGCCGACAGCCCCAGCATTTT
CASSPGRQPQHF
>TRBD1|TRBJ2-7|few|TRBV29-1
TGCAGCGTTGAAGCTGAGGGACAGGGCACCTACGAGCAGTACTTC
CSVEAEGQGTYEQYF
>NA|TRBJ1-1|NA|TRBV30
TGTGCCTGGAGTGTATCCGGTTCTGAAGCTTTCTTT
CAWSVSGSEAFF
>TRBD1|TRBJ2-2|once|TRBV6-1
TGTGCCAGCAGTGAAACCTGGGACAGCGAGCTGTTTTTT
CASSETWDSELFF
>NA|TRBJ2-1|NA|TRBV7-2
TGTGCCAGCAGTCCGCTGAGGGAACTTAATGAGCAGTTCTTC
CASSPLRELNEQFF
>TRBD2|TRBJ2-1|NA|TRBV4-2
TGTGCCAGCAGCCAAGGGGGCGGGGGGCCTTATGAGCAGTTCTTC
CASSQGGGGPYEQFF
>TRBD2|TRBJ2-1|NA|TRBV4-1
TGCGCCAGCAGCCAAATAGCGGGGGGCTATGAGCAGTTCTTC
CASSQIAGGYEQFF
>TRBD2|TRBJ2-3|few|TRBV5-1
TGCGCCAGCCGCGCCGGCGGGGGGGCCGCCACAGATACGCAGTATTTT
CASRAGGGAATDTQYF
>NA|TRBJ2-7|NA|TRBV29-1
TGCAGCGTTGGGGCATGGGGCGAAAGCTCCTACGAGCAGTACTTC
CSVGAWGESSYEQYF
>TRBD2|TRBJ2-5|NA|TRBV6-5
TGTGCCAGCAGTTACTCAGGGAGGGTTCGACCAGAGACCCAGTACTTC
CASSYSGRVRPETQYF
>NA|TRBJ1-1|NA|TRBV7-9
TGTGCCAGCAGCTTAGCGCCAGGCATGAACACTGAAGCTTTCTTT
CASSLAPGMNTEAFF
>NA|TRBJ2-7|NA|TRBV2
TGTGCCAGCAGTCCCAATGGGAGGGGGGCGAACAACGAGCAGTACTTC
CASSPNGRGANNEQYF
>NA|TRBJ1-1|once|TRBV21-1
TGTGCCAGCAGCAAAGAGGAACAGACGCCCACTGAAGCTTTCTTT
CASSKEEQTPTEAFF
>NA|TRBJ1-4|NA|TRBV13
TGTGCCAGCAGCCCCGGACTGAATGAAAAACTGTTTTTT
CASSPGLNEKLFF